What follows are 7 T cell receptor beta chains derived from one specimen sequenced in a study of CD8+CD57+ T cells in acquired aplastic anemia. Patients chosen for sequencing had CD8+CD57+ cells that had expanded, as shown by flow cytometry. It was genomic DNA that served as the template for profiling TCR beta VDJ and CDR3. TCRdb called the reads again in MiXCR, with one record for every CDR3 protein. The sample includes about 120,000 distinct CDR3 sequences, approximately 50% seen only once; the top ten take about 29%. The sample comprised sorted CD4+, CD8+, or CD8+CD57+ T cells (not recorded which) from PBMCs. These receptors all come from a human donor with aplastic anemia.

Concerning this clonotype: Lacking the conserved final phenylalanine or tryptophan, this CDR3 likely reflects a read error. The chain uses TRBV7-9 and TRBJ2-5; TRBD1 is a possible D gene (5 bases). V was shortened by 5 bases and J by 0 bases, with 16 bases between the two germline ends. The CDR3 sequence is 16 residues long. Germline CDR1 SEHNR, CDR2 FQNEAQ (reference sequence). The CDR3 reads CASSPSMGQDQETQYV. The CDR3 DNA follows: TGTGCCAGCAGCCCCAGCATGGGGCAAGACCAAGAGACCCAGTACGTC.

J is TRBJ2-1 and V is TRBV15, with 11 positions matching TRBD2. Germline CDR1 LNHNV, CDR2 YYDKDF (reference sequence). Losses at the gene ends were 5 bases for V and 12 bases for J; bases not matched to a gene: 15. The CDR3 has 16 residues. The CDR3 coding sequence is TGTGCCACCAGCGCGGGACTAGCGGCGGGCACAGATACGCAGTTCTTC. This encodes CATSAGLAAGTDTQFF.

The V call is TRBV29-1, the J call TRBJ1-1, with D unresolved. The V end was cut by 7 bases, the J end by 0 bases, with 12 bases between. The CDR3 spans 13 residues. The V gene's germline CDR1 is SQVTM and CDR2 ANQGSEA. The CDR3 spells CSGGGYMNTEAFF. The CDR3, as DNA: TGCAGCGGGGGAGGGTACATGAACACTGAAGCTTTCTTT.

A single count supports this clonotype. J is TRBJ1-2 and V is TRBV14; D unresolved. Trimming cost V 1 base and J 4 bases, with 13 bases left between them. The CDR3 has 15 amino acids. Looked up from germline, CDR1 is SGHDN and CDR2 is FVKESK. In DNA, the CDR3 is TGTGCCAGCAGCCAAGGTCTTGTCGGTACCTATGGCTACACCTTC. Amino acids: CASSQGLVGTYGYTF.

This clonotype has a handful of counts. V and J are TRBV4-3 and TRBJ1-1, with 7 bases that match TRBD1. The CDR3 has 16 residues. With V trimmed by 0 bases and J by 4 bases, 8 bases remained unmatched. The germline gives CDR1 LGHNA, CDR2 YSLEER. The CDR3 sequence: CASSQDYVGGGTEAFF. The CDR3 DNA sequence: TGCGCCAGCAGCCAAGATTATGTAGGGGGCGGCACTGAAGCTTTCTTT.

The chain combines TRBV2 with TRBJ1-2; 8 nucleotides agree with TRBD1. The junction had 4 bases not matched to a gene; V was cut back by 8 bases and J by 5 bases. There are 12 residues in the CDR3. Germline CDR1 is SNHLY and CDR2 is FYNNEI. CDR3 bases: TGTGCCAGCGCCGGGACAGGATATGGCTACACCTTC. Its translation is CASAGTGYGYTF.

This clonotype was seen only a few times. This chain connects TRBV24-1 to TRBJ1-5, with 8 bases aligning to TRBD1. After removal of 0 bases from V and 0 bases from J, the junction contained 3 bases not matched to a gene. This CDR3 contains 17 residues. Germline loops: CDR1 KGHDR, CDR2 SFDVKD. Here the CDR3 reads CATSDLRTGYSNQPQHF. CDR3 in DNA: TGTGCCACCAGTGATTTGAGGACAGGGTATAGCAATCAGCCCCAGCATTTT.